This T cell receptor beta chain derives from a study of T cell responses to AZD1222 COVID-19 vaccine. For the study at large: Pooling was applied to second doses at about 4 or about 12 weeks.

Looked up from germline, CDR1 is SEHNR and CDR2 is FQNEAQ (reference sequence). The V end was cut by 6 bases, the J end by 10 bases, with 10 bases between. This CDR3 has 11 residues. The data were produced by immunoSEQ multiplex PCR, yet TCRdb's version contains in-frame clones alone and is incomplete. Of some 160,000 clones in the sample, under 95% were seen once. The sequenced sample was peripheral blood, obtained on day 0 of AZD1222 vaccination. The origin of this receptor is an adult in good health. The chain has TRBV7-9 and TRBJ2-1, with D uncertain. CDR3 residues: CASSMLREQFF. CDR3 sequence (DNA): TGTGCCAGCAGTATGCTCCGGGAGCAGTTCTTC. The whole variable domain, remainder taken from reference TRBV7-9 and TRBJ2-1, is DTGVSQNPRHKITKRGQNVTFRCDPISEHNRLYWYRQTLGQGPEFLTYFQNEAQLEKSRLLSDRFSAERPKGSFSTLEIQRTEQGDSAMYLCASSMLREQFFGPGTRLTVL.